This is a list of T cell receptor beta chains from one sample in a study of blood T cells in healthy people across ages. A single record per CDR3 protein comes from TCRdb applying MiXCR to the 5' RACE reads. The sample lists more than 800,000 distinct CDR3 sequences, more than 35% occurring once. Sequenced: blood. The origin of the receptors is a woman aged 55-69 years in good health. CDR3s include the opening cysteine and the closing phenylalanine or tryptophan. Fields, in order: CDR3 length, J gene, V gene, CDR3 protein.

len: 18
j_gene: TRBJ1-6
v_gene: TRBV7-8
CDR3aa: CASSLISPGGRNNSPLHF

len: 12
j_gene: TRBJ2-5
v_gene: TRBV5-1
CDR3aa: CASLGRGETQYF

len: 16
j_gene: TRBJ2-3
v_gene: TRBV7-6
CDR3aa: CASSLGRRAGTDTQYF

len: 15
j_gene: TRBJ2-7
v_gene: TRBV5-6
CDR3aa: CASSRTGQGIYEQYF

len: 13
j_gene: TRBJ2-1
v_gene: TRBV6-2/TRBV6-3
CDR3aa: CASSSMGLGEQFF

len: 13
j_gene: TRBJ2-3
v_gene: TRBV20-1
CDR3aa: CSVIGSGTDTQYF

len: 15
j_gene: TRBJ2-2
v_gene: TRBV6-5
CDR3aa: CASRFDRYNTGELFF

len: 14
j_gene: TRBJ2-7
v_gene: TRBV20-1
CDR3aa: CSARGTSLSYEQYF

len: 20
j_gene: TRBJ2-7
v_gene: TRBV6-2/TRBV6-3
CDR3aa: CASSYSATGILAGGPEEQYF

len: 16
j_gene: TRBJ2-7
v_gene: TRBV29-1
CDR3aa: CSIDRLAEQGTPEQYF

len: 17
j_gene: TRBJ1-5
v_gene: TRBV7-9
CDR3aa: CASSLDRAGDGNQPQHF

len: 14
j_gene: TRBJ1-1
v_gene: TRBV3-1
CDR3aa: CASSQAGRGTEAFF

len: 16
j_gene: TRBJ2-3
v_gene: TRBV4-2
CDR3aa: CASSQEGGRRTDTQYF

len: 13
j_gene: TRBJ1-6
v_gene: TRBV10-3
CDR3aa: CATRGGDNSPLHF

len: 13
j_gene: TRBJ2-1
v_gene: TRBV20-1
CDR3aa: CSAVAGGWDEQFF

len: 11
j_gene: -
v_gene: TRBV12-3/TRBV12-4
CDR3aa: CAGGSPYEQYF

len: 14
j_gene: TRBJ1-2
v_gene: TRBV11-2
CDR3aa: CASSLAQGVDGYTF

len: 17
j_gene: TRBJ2-2
v_gene: TRBV5-5
CDR3aa: CASSLGGTSGKTGELFF

len: 13
j_gene: TRBJ2-7
v_gene: TRBV6-2/TRBV6-3
CDR3aa: CASAEGDLYEQYF

len: 18
j_gene: TRBJ2-6
v_gene: TRBV7-2
CDR3aa: CASSPKGTLSGGANVLTF

len: 19
j_gene: TRBJ2-3
v_gene: TRBV13
CDR3aa: CASSLRLAGGPDDPDTQYF

len: 14
j_gene: TRBJ2-7
v_gene: TRBV28
CDR3aa: CACSEAGGLREQYF